These T cell receptor beta chains were read from a single sample in a study of cytomegalovirus exposure and HLA in healthy donors. Sequencing was performed with immunoSEQ multiplex PCR; in TCRdb, only in-frame clones are kept and a portion is missing. The table records about 130,000 clones, 84% of them present only once. The specimen sequenced was PBMCs. Every receptor here comes from a woman aged 18 to 35 in good health and CMV-seropositive. The CDR3 runs from the conserved cysteine through the conserved F or W. Fields, in order: J gene, clone size, D gene, V gene, CDR3 DNA, CDR3 protein. D genes are given only for firm matches. Clone size, where shown, is once, few, many, or a class for clones that have expanded.

>TRBJ2-7|once|TRBD2|TRBV10-3
TGTGCCATCAGTCGTAGCGGGGGGATCGACGAGCAGTACTTC
CAISRSGGIDEQYF
>TRBJ2-7|NA|TRBD1|TRBV16
TGTGCCAGCAGCCTTACCCCAGGGGGCAGTTACGAGCAGTACTTC
CASSLTPGGSYEQYF
>TRBJ2-3|NA|NA|TRBV13
TGTGCCAGCAGCTCCGATACTAGCCGTGGGATAGATACGCAGTATTTT
CASSSDTSRGIDTQYF
>TRBJ2-7|NA|NA|TRBV6-6
TGTGCCAGCAGTTACCGGGGATCGCTCCCCGGCGAGCAGTACTTC
CASSYRGSLPGEQYF
>TRBJ1-5|few|NA|TRBV25-1
TGTGCCAGCAGTGAACAGGGCGACAATCAGCCCCAGCATTTT
CASSEQGDNQPQHF
>TRBJ1-1|NA|NA|TRBV21-1
TGTGCCAGCAGCATTGGGGGGAGGGCTGAAGCTTTCTTT
CASSIGGRAEAFF
>TRBJ1-5|NA|NA|TRBV5-6
TGTGCCAGCAGCTTTACGGTGGCTGAGGATCAGCCCCAGCATTTT
CASSFTVAEDQPQHF
>TRBJ1-3|once|NA|TRBV10-3
TGTGCCATCAGTGAGGGCAGGAAAGGAAACACCATATATTTT
CAISEGRKGNTIYF
>TRBJ2-7|NA|TRBD2|TRBV7-9
TGTTCCAGCTCCTATTTCGGGGGGGGCAGCTCCTACGAGCAGTACTTC
CSSSYFGGGSSYEQYF
>TRBJ2-7|NA|TRBD2|TRBV4-2
TGTGCCAGCAGCCAAGTCCCTAGCGGGGGGGCCGAGCAGTACTTC
CASSQVPSGGAEQYF
>TRBJ2-5|NA|TRBD1|TRBV2
TGTGCCAGCAGTGTAATTTCTGACAGGGGCGGAGAGACCCAGTACTTC
CASSVISDRGGETQYF
>TRBJ1-2|NA|NA|TRBV10-3
TGTGCCATCACCTTGGGGCCTCTCTATGGCTACACCTTC
CAITLGPLYGYTF
>TRBJ1-1|NA|NA|TRBV5-6
TGTGCCAGCAGCTTTCGGGACTCCCCAGAAGCTTTCTTT
CASSFRDSPEAFF
>TRBJ2-5|NA|NA|TRBV11-2
TGTGCCAGCAGCAACACGGGGACCCAGTACTTC
CASSNTGTQYF
>TRBJ2-5|NA|NA|TRBV21-1
TGTGCCAGCAGCACCCTGACTAGCAAGGCCGAGACCCAGTACTTC
CASSTLTSKAETQYF